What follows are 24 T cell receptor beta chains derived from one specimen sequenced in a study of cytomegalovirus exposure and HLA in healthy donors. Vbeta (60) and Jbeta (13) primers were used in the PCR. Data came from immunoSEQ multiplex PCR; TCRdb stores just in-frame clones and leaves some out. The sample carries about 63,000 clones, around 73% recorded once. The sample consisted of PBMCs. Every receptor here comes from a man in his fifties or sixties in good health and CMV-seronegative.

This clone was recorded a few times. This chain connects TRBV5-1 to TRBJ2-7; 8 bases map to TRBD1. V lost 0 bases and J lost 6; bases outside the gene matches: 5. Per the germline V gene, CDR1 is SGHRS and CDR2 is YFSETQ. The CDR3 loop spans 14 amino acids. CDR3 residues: CASSLAGQGSEQYF. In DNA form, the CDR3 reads TGCGCCAGCAGCTTGGCCGGACAGGGTAGCGAGCAGTACTTC.

In DNA, the CDR3 is TGTGCCTGGAGTGTATGGACAGGGGTCAACGAGCAGTACTTC. This sequence encodes CAWSVWTGVNEQYF. This chain links TRBV30 with TRBJ2-7, with 9 positions matching TRBD1. CDR1 is GTSNPN and CDR2 is SVGIG in the germline V gene (reference sequence). The CDR3 has 14 amino acids. V was clipped by 0 bases and J by 5 bases; unmatched bases: 5.

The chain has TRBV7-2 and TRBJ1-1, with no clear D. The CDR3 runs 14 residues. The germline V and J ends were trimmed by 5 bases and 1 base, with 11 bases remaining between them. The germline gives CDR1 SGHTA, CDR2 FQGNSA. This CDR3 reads CASSHSGRNTEAFF. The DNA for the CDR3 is TGTGCCAGCAGCCACTCGGGTCGGAACACTGAAGCTTTCTTT.

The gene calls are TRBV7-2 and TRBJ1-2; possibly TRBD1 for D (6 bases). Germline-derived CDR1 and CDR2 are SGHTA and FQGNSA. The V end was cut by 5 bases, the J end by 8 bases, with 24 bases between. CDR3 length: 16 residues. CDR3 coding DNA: TGTGCCAGCAGCCCCGGGGAGGGGGGCACTCGGAACGGCTACACCTTC. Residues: CASSPGEGGTRNGYTF.

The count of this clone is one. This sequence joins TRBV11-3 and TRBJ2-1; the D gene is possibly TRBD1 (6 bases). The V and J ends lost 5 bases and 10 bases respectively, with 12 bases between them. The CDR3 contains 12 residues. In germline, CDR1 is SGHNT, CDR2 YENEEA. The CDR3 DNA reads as TGTGCCAGCAGCCTCAGGGGTTCCGAGCAGTTCTTC. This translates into CASSLRGSEQFF.

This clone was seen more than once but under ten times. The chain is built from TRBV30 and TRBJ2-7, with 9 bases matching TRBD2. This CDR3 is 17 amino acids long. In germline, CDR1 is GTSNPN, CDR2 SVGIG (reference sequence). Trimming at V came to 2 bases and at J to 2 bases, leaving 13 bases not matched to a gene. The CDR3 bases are TGTGCCTGGAGTCCCCAAGGAATGCTAGCGGGGACCTACGAGCAGTACTTC. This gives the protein CAWSPQGMLAGTYEQYF.

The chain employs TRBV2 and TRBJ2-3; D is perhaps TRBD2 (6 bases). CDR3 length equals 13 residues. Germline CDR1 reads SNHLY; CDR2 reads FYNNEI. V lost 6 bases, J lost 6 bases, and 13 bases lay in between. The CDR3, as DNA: TGTGCCAGCAGAGAACCTGCGGGGGATACGCAGTATTTT. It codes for CASREPAGDTQYF.

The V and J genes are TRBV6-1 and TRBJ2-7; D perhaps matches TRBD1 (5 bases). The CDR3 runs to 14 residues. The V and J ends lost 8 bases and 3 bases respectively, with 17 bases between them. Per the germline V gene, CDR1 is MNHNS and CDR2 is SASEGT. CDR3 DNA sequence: TGTGCCAGCCTGGGTGGGCAGGGTCTCTACGAGCAGTACTTC. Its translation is CASLGGQGLYEQYF.

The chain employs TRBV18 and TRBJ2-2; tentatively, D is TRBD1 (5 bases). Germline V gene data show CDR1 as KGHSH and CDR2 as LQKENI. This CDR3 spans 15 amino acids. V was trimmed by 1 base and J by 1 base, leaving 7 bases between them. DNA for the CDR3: TGTGCCAGCTCACCACTAAGGGGGAACACCGGGGAGCTGTTTTTT. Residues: CASSPLRGNTGELFF.

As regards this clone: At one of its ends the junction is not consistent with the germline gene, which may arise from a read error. DNA for the CDR3: TGTTCCAGCAGCTTAGTGGTTGGGGCGGATGAAAAACTGTTTTTT. It is translated as CSSSLVVGADEKLFF. This sequence joins TRBV7-9 and TRBJ1-4; weak D call: TRBD1 (5 bases). Germline assignment: CDR1 SEHNR and CDR2 FQNEAQ (reference sequence). The CDR3 is 15 amino acids.

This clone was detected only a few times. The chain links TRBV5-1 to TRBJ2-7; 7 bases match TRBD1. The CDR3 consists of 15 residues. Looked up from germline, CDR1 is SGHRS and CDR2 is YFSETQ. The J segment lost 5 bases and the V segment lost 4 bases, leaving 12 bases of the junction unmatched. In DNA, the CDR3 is TGCGCCAGCAGCCCCCGGGGACAGTGGGGAAACGAGCAGTACTTC. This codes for CASSPRGQWGNEQYF.

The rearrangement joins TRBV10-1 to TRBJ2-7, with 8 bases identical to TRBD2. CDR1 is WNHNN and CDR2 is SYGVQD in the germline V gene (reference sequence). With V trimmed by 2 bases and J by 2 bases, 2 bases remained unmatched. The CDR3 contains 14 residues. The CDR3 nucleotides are TGCGCCAGCAGTGAGGGGACTAGTCCCTACGAGCAGTACTTC. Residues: CASSEGTSPYEQYF.

CDR3 protein: CASSIGIGTSGGTDTQYF. The CDR3, as DNA: TGTGCCAGTAGTATTGGGATAGGGACTAGCGGGGGGACAGATACGCAGTATTTT. The chain is built from TRBV19 and TRBJ2-3, with 15 bases lining up with TRBD2. CDR3 length: 18 amino acids. The J segment lost 3 bases and the V segment lost 3 bases, leaving 7 bases of the junction unmatched. Germline CDR1 LNHDA, CDR2 SQIVND (reference sequence).

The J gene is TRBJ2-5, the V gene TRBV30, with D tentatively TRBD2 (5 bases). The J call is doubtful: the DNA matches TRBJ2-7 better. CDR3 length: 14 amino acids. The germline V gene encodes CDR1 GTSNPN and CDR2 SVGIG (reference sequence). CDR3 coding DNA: TGTGCCTGGTGTTCCCCGGGGTTTGCCTACGAGCAGTACTTC. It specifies CAWCSPGFAYEQYF.

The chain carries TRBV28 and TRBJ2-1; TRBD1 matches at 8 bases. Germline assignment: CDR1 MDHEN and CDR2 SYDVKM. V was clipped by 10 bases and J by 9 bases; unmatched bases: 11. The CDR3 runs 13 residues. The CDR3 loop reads CATSGGVGVEQFF. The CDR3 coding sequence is TGTGCCACATCAGGGGGCGTTGGTGTTGAGCAGTTCTTC.

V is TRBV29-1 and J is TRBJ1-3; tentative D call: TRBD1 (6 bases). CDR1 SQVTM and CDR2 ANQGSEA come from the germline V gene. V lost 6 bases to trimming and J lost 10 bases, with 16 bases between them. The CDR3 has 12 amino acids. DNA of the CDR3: TGCAGCGTAATTACAGGGTACGGAACCATATATTTT. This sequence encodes CSVITGYGTIYF.

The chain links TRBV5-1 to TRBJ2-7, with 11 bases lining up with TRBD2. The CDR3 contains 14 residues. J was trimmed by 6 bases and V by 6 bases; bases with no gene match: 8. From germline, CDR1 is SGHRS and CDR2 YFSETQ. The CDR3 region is CASTTSGVGGEQYF. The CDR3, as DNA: TGCGCCAGCACGACTAGCGGGGTTGGAGGCGAGCAGTACTTC.

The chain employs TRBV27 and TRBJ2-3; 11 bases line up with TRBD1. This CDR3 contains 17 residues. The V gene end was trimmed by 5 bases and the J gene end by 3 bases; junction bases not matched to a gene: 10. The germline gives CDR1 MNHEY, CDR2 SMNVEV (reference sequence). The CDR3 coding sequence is TGTGCCAGCAGTCTACCGGGACAGGGGGTGGGTACAGATACGCAGTATTTT. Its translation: CASSLPGQGVGTDTQYF.

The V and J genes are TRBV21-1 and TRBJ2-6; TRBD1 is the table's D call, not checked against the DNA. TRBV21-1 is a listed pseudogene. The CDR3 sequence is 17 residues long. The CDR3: CASYPGQGSSGANVLTF. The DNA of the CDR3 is TGTGCCTCCTACCCGGGACAGGGTTCCTCTGGGGCCAACGTCCTGACTTTC.

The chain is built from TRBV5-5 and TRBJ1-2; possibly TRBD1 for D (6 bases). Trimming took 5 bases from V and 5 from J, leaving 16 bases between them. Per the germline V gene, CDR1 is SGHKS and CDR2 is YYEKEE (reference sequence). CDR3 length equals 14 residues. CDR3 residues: CASSHGQPVYGYTF. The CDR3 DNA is TGTGCCAGCAGTCACGGACAGCCAGTTTATGGCTACACCTTC.

The CDR3 spells CASSPLGGRNYGYTF. The CDR3 DNA follows: TGTGCCAGTAGCCCCCTGGGGGGGCGGAACTATGGCTACACCTTC. V and J are TRBV19 and TRBJ1-2; D is possibly TRBD1 (6 bases). This CDR3 has 15 residues. The V end lost 6 bases, the J end lost 2 bases, and 16 bases lay between the germline ends. Germline V gene data show CDR1 as LNHDA and CDR2 as SQIVND (reference sequence).

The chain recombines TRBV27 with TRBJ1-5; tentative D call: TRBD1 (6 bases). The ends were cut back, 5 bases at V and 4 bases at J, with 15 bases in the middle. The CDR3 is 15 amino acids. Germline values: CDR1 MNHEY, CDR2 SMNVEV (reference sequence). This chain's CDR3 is CASSPDDRWNQPQHF. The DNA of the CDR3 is TGTGCCAGCAGTCCCGACGACAGGTGGAATCAGCCCCAGCATTTT.

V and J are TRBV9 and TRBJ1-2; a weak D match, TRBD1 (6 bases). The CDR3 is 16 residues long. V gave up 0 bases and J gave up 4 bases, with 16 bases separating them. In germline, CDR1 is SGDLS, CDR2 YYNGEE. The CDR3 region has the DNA TGTGCCAGCAGCGTAGCAGGGGCCTCGACCTCCTATGGCTACACCTTC. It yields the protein CASSVAGASTSYGYTF.

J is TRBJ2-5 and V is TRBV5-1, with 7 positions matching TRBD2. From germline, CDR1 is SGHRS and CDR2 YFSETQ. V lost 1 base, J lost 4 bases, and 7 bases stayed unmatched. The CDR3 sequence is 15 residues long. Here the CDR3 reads CASSLRGVSRETQYF. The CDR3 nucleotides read TGCGCCAGCAGCTTGCGGGGGGTGTCCCGAGAGACCCAGTACTTC. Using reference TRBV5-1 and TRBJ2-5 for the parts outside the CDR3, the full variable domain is KAGVTQTPRYLIKTRGQQVTLSCSPISGHRSVSWYQQTPGQGLQFLFEYFSETQRNKGNFPGRFSGRQFSNSRSEMNVSTLELGDSALYLCASSLRGVSRETQYFGPGTRLLVL.